The 31 T cell receptor beta chains given below trace back to one sample, sequenced in a study of blood T cell repertoires in COVID-19. Libraries were prepared by immunoSEQ multiplex PCR; TCRdb keeps only in-frame clonotypes and omits some of them. The table lists approximately 170,000 clones, 65% to 85% of them singletons, with roughly 3.2% in the top ten. Sequencing used PBMCs or T cells enriched from blood (not recorded which). These receptors all stem from a woman aged 30 to 39 who had recovered from COVID-19.

V is TRBV19 and J is TRBJ2-5; 12 nucleotides line up with TRBD2. Germline V gene data show CDR1 as LNHDA and CDR2 as SQIVND (reference sequence). The CDR3 totals 16 residues. V lost 5 bases to trimming and J lost 4 bases; unmatched junction nucleotides: 8. The CDR3 sequence: CASSPLAGGPIETQYF. As DNA, the CDR3 is TGTGCCAGTAGTCCCCTAGCGGGGGGGCCTATAGAGACCCAGTACTTC. Filled out from reference TRBV19 and TRBJ2-5, the complete variable domain reads DGGITQSPKYLFRKEGQNVTLSCEQNLNHDAMYWYRQDPGQGLRLIYYSQIVNDFQKGDIAEGYSVSREKKESFPLTVTSAQKNPTAFYLCASSPLAGGPIETQYFGPGTRLLVL.

The chain uses TRBV5-1 and TRBJ1-2, with a weak D call TRBD1 (5 bases). The germline gives CDR1 SGHRS, CDR2 YFSETQ. This CDR3 has 14 residues. The ends were cut back, 4 bases at V and 5 bases at J, with 15 bases in the middle. The DNA for the CDR3 is TGCGCCAGCAGCCGATTAGACAGCAATTATGGCTACACCTTC. Amino acids: CASSRLDSNYGYTF.

V gene TRBV9 combines with J gene TRBJ1-6; D remains unclear. V was trimmed by 0 bases and J by 9 bases, leaving 7 bases between them. The length of the CDR3 is 13 residues. Looked up from germline, CDR1 is SGDLS and CDR2 is YYNGEE. CDR3 sequence: CASSVDISSPLHF. CDR3 in DNA: TGTGCCAGCAGCGTAGACATCAGTTCACCCCTCCACTTT.

The chain employs TRBV6-5 and TRBJ1-5, with unresolved D. This CDR3 contains 13 residues. Trimming left V 7 bases short and J 4 bases short, with 11 bases between. Germline CDR1 is MNHEY and CDR2 is SVGAGI. The DNA of the CDR3 is TGTGCCAGCACCCCCCGGGGAAATCAGCCCCAGCATTTT. Translation: CASTPRGNQPQHF.

This clone is a singleton in its sample. The rearrangement uses TRBV5-8 and TRBJ2-3; 8 nucleotides align to TRBD1. With 1 base clipped from V and 3 bases from J, the junction kept 7 bases outside the gene matches. Germline CDR1 reads SGHTS; CDR2 reads YDEGEE. This CDR3 has 16 amino acids. This CDR3 reads CASSLTGGALTDTQYF. CDR3 in DNA: TGTGCCAGCAGCTTGACAGGGGGAGCGTTGACAGATACGCAGTATTTT.

This clone has just one count. The rearrangement uses TRBV29-1 and TRBJ1-2; D is ambiguous. The CDR3 runs to 11 residues. In germline, CDR1 is SQVTM, CDR2 ANQGSEA. V lost 4 bases and J 9 bases, leaving 12 bases between the germline ends. DNA of the CDR3: TGCAGCGTTGTATCAGGTATAAGCTACACCTTC. Protein: CSVVSGISYTF.

This clone showed up just a few times. V usage is TRBV7-3 and J usage is TRBJ1-1; D ambiguous. Germline lookup yields CDR1 SGHTA and CDR2 FQGTGA. This CDR3 region has 13 residues. With 3 bases removed from V and 5 bases from J, the gap between germline ends came to 10 bases. The CDR3 here is CASSFLGGTEAFF. CDR3 DNA: TGTGCCAGCAGCTTTCTCGGCGGGACTGAAGCTTTCTTT.

The chain combines TRBV5-1 with TRBJ1-6; TRBD1 matches at 12 bases. V lost 4 bases and J lost 1; bases outside the gene matches: 9. Germline CDR1 reads SGHRS; CDR2 reads YFSETQ. This CDR3 has 19 amino acids. DNA of the CDR3: TGCGCCAGCAGCCCGGCGGGACAGGGGGCGTCATCCTATAATTCACCCCTCCACTTT. Protein sequence: CASSPAGQGASSYNSPLHF.

The chain joins TRBV9 to TRBJ2-7, with D possibly TRBD1 on 6 matching bases. This CDR3 spans 15 amino acids. From germline, CDR1 is SGDLS and CDR2 YYNGEE. Trimming shortened V by 2 bases and J by 6 bases, and 18 bases separated the two germline ends. The CDR3 DNA follows: TGTGCCAGCAGCGTTACAGGGTTCAAAGCCTCCGAGCAGTACTTC. This translates into CASSVTGFKASEQYF.

The chain joins TRBV5-1 to TRBJ1-6, with 9 bases that match TRBD1. Germline trimming cut 4 bases from V and 0 bases from J; bases unmatched to any gene: 11. This CDR3 has 19 amino acids. Per germline, CDR1 SGHRS and CDR2 YFSETQ. The CDR3 sequence: CASSLGQGGGSSYNSPLHF. CDR3 nucleotides: TGCGCCAGCAGCCTGGGACAGGGCGGTGGGAGCTCCTATAATTCACCCCTCCACTTT.

The chain recombines TRBV7-9 with TRBJ2-1; 11 bases match TRBD2. Germline V gene data show CDR1 as SEHNR and CDR2 as FQNEAQ (reference sequence). V trimming: 0 bases; J trimming: 7 bases; junction bases outside the gene matches: 5. This CDR3 spans 16 amino acids. In DNA form, the CDR3 reads TGTGCCAGCAGCTTAGCGCAACTAGCGGGAGTGAATGAGCAGTTCTTC. Encoded protein: CASSLAQLAGVNEQFF.

The chain joins TRBV19 to TRBJ1-5, with no clear D. Deletions cut 5 bases from V and 2 bases from J, with 16 bases between. This CDR3 has 16 amino acids. CDR1 and CDR2 from the germline V gene are LNHDA and SQIVND (reference sequence). The CDR3 sequence is CASSLSGNMGNQPQHF. CDR3 nucleotides: TGTGCCAGTAGTCTATCAGGAAATATGGGCAATCAGCCCCAGCATTTT.

In this sample, this clone turned up once. The CDR3: CASSSRAGELFF. Written as DNA, the CDR3 is TGTGCCAGCAGTTCCAGGGCTGGGGAGCTGTTTTTT. The V call is TRBV12-3 or TRBV12-4, the J call TRBJ2-2, with a possible D match to TRBD1 (5 bases). Deletions cut 4 bases from V and 8 bases from J, with 8 bases between. CDR3 length: 12 residues.

The chain couples TRBV27 to TRBJ2-7, with 8 bases lining up with TRBD2. The trim removed 6 bases at V and 3 bases at J, leaving 10 bases unmatched. Per germline, CDR1 MNHEY and CDR2 SMNVEV (reference sequence). The CDR3 is made up of 15 amino acids. The CDR3 coding sequence is TGTGCCAGCAGCCGAGGGGTTAGCGGGGTCTACGAGCAGTACGTC. This encodes CASSRGVSGVYEQYV.

The genes are TRBV10-3 and TRBJ2-3; D is possibly TRBD1 (5 bases). This CDR3 is 14 amino acids long. CDR1 and CDR2 from the germline V gene are ENHRY and SYGVKD. The V gene lost 8 bases and the J gene lost 4 bases, with 16 bases spanning the gap. CDR3: CAILGRVGADTQYF. CDR3 nucleotide sequence: TGTGCCATCCTGGGCAGGGTTGGGGCAGATACGCAGTATTTT.

This clone was seen only a few times. The chain has TRBV5-1 and TRBJ2-3, with a possible D match to TRBD2 (6 bases). CDR3 size: 15 residues. Trimming stripped 4 bases from V and 2 bases from J, with 14 bases between. Germline V gives CDR1 SGHRS, CDR2 YFSETQ. The CDR3 here is CASSRGTLNTDTQYF. The CDR3, as DNA: TGCGCCAGCAGCCGCGGGACTTTAAACACAGATACGCAGTATTTT.

The chain uses TRBV29-1 and TRBJ2-5; TRBD1 might be the D (6 bases). The germline gives CDR1 SQVTM, CDR2 ANQGSEA. Trimming stripped 5 bases from V and 5 bases from J, with 12 bases between. The CDR3 contains 12 residues. CDR3: CSVMLQGETQYF. The CDR3 DNA is TGCAGCGTTATGCTACAGGGTGAGACCCAGTACTTC.

This rearrangement joins TRBV5-1 to TRBJ2-1, with 10 bases fitting TRBD2. Losses at the gene ends were 5 bases for V and 8 bases for J; bases not matched to a gene: 16. This CDR3 comprises 17 residues. In germline, CDR1 is SGHRS, CDR2 YFSETQ. CDR3 amino acids: CASSWGQAGGPVHEQFF. The CDR3 coding sequence is TGCGCCAGCAGTTGGGGACAAGCGGGAGGGCCTGTACATGAGCAGTTCTTC.

This sequence joins TRBV28 and TRBJ1-2; 8 nucleotides line up with TRBD1. Trimming cost V 6 bases and J 5 bases; bases outside gene matches: 2. Germline values: CDR1 MDHEN, CDR2 SYDVKM. CDR3 size: 12 residues. The CDR3 loop is CASRGQVYGYTF. The DNA of the CDR3 is TGTGCCAGCAGGGGACAGGTATATGGCTACACCTTC.

V gene TRBV6-5 combines with J gene TRBJ1-1, with 9 bases fitting TRBD1. Germline V gene sequence: CDR1 MNHEY, CDR2 SVGAGI. V shed 6 bases, J shed 4 bases, and the junction held 6 bases outside the gene matches. The CDR3 has 14 amino acids. This CDR3 reads CASRKQGARTEAFF. In DNA, the CDR3 is TGTGCCAGCAGGAAACAGGGGGCGCGCACTGAAGCTTTCTTT.

The rearrangement links TRBV11-2 to TRBJ2-1, with 13 bases lining up with TRBD2. CDR1 is SGHAT, CDR2 FQNNGV, per germline. The CDR3 is made up of 15 amino acids. V was clipped by 4 bases and J by 7 bases; unmatched bases: 4. The CDR3 DNA sequence: TGTGCCAGCAGCTCCACTAGCGGGGGGGTGAATGAGCAGTTCTTC. It specifies CASSSTSGGVNEQFF.

This clone was recorded a few times. CDR3 region: CASSESKFWGVDTEAFF. The CDR3 DNA reads TGCGCCAGCAGTGAGTCGAAATTTTGGGGCGTTGACACTGAAGCTTTCTTT. The rearrangement links TRBV10-2 to TRBJ1-1; D possibly corresponds to TRBD1 (5 bases). Looked up from germline, CDR1 is WSHSY and CDR2 is SAAADI. The CDR3 has 17 residues. Trimming took 0 bases from V and 3 from J, leaving 17 bases between them.

The genes are TRBV7-2 and TRBJ1-2; D remains unclear. The germline gives CDR1 SGHTA, CDR2 FQGNSA. V was pared by 1 base and J by 8 bases, with 8 bases between. The CDR3 is 12 amino acids. The CDR3 reads CASSLEWEGYTF. The CDR3 nucleotides are TGTGCCAGCAGCTTAGAGTGGGAGGGCTACACCTTC.

The chain joins TRBV9 to TRBJ2-3, with 9 bases fitting TRBD2. Per germline, CDR1 SGDLS and CDR2 YYNGEE. This CDR3 comprises 16 residues. V gave up 0 bases and J gave up 3 bases; unmatched junction bases: 5. The CDR3 region is CASSVEGSGRTDTQYF. The DNA of the CDR3 is TGTGCCAGCAGCGTAGAAGGTAGCGGGAGAACAGATACGCAGTATTTT.

The chain links TRBV19 to TRBJ1-5; 9 bases are shared with TRBD1. The germline V gene encodes CDR1 LNHDA and CDR2 SQIVND (reference sequence). The CDR3 covers 15 residues. J lost 5 bases, V lost 9 bases, and 11 bases had no gene match. For the CDR3, the DNA is TGTGCCAGCGGATTCACGGGGACAGGGCATCAGCCCCAGCATTTT. Its protein is CASGFTGTGHQPQHF.

Only a few counts were recorded for this clone. The V gene is TRBV7-9, the J gene TRBJ2-1; D perhaps matches TRBD1 (6 bases). V shed 5 bases and J shed 0 bases, with 11 bases lying between them. The CDR3 runs to 15 residues. Germline V gene lookup returns CDR1 SEHNR and CDR2 FQNEAQ (reference sequence). The CDR3 DNA reads TGTGCCAGCAGCGTCCGGGACACCTCCTACAATGAGCAGTTCTTC. It is translated as CASSVRDTSYNEQFF.

The V and J genes are TRBV28 and TRBJ2-7, with D perhaps matching TRBD1 (5 bases). Germline V gives CDR1 MDHEN, CDR2 SYDVKM. Between the trimmed V and J ends, which lost 1 base and 3 bases, there was a span of 13 bases. The CDR3 loop spans 15 amino acids. CDR3 sequence (DNA): TGTGCCAGCAGTTTATACGCAGCCAGGGACTACGAGCAGTACGTC. It specifies CASSLYAARDYEQYV.

This chain connects TRBV6-1 to TRBJ1-1; D is perhaps TRBD1 (5 bases). CDR1 and CDR2 (germline): MNHNS, SASEGT. The CDR3 has 15 amino acids. Trimming cost V 1 base and J 1 base, with 10 bases left between them. The CDR3 DNA reads TGTGCCAGCAGTGAAGTCCCAGGGTCGAACACTGAAGCTTTCTTT. Its protein product is CASSEVPGSNTEAFF.

This clone was recorded only once. V and J are TRBV5-1 and TRBJ1-1; D possibly corresponds to TRBD1 (5 bases). The CDR3 loop spans 14 amino acids. In germline, CDR1 is SGHRS, CDR2 YFSETQ. Trimming removed 0 bases at V and 4 bases at J, with 10 bases between. CDR3 loop: CASSLEQAATEAFF. The DNA of the CDR3 is TGCGCCAGCAGCTTGGAACAGGCGGCCACTGAAGCTTTCTTT.

This rearrangement joins TRBV5-1 to TRBJ2-3; 8 bases are shared with TRBD2. The V segment lost 4 bases and the J segment 4 bases; nucleotides outside the gene matches: 8. Germline V gene sequence: CDR1 SGHRS, CDR2 YFSETQ. The CDR3 has 15 residues. CDR3 in amino acids: CASSDPGTRPDTQYF. The CDR3 nucleotides read TGCGCCAGCAGCGACCCCGGGACTAGGCCAGATACGCAGTATTTT.

This clone was seen more than once but under ten times. DNA for the CDR3: TGTGCCAGCAGCGACCCTTTGGACAGGGGGCGCCGGGAGCTGTTTTTT. It is translated as CASSDPLDRGRRELFF. The chain employs TRBV9 and TRBJ2-2; TRBD1 agrees at 11 bases. V lost 3 bases, J lost 9 bases, and 10 bases stayed unmatched. The germline CDR1 and CDR2 sequences are SGDLS and YYNGEE. The CDR3 sequence is 16 residues long.